This T cell receptor beta chain was identified during a study of cytomegalovirus exposure and HLA in healthy donors. Germline lookup yields CDR1 SGHTS and CDR2 YDEGEE. The CDR3 loop spans 11 amino acids. V gave up 4 bases and J gave up 7 bases, with 9 bases separating them. Only a few counts were recorded for this clone. Its matching antigen is unknown. Findings and limits, study-wide: A later analysis found TCR association rates differed by HLA locus, highest for DRB1 and lowest for HLA-C. An Asian-associated ancestry cluster reportedly showed fewer N-insertions than the roughly 670-donor mean in a later analysis.

PCR was performed using 60 Vbeta and 13 Jbeta primers. Profiling relied on immunoSEQ multiplex PCR, and the TCRdb table lists in-frame clones only, not all of them. The sample gives more than 100,000 clones, 60% to 85% of which show up once; 2.5% to 3.5% is in the top ten. The chain joins TRBV5-8 to TRBJ2-7, with D perhaps matching TRBD2 (6 bases). Material for sequencing was PBMCs. The clonotype originates from a woman in her forties in good health and CMV-seropositive. CDR3 loop: CASSPAGEQYF. CDR3 DNA sequence: TGTGCCAGCAGCCCCGCGGGGGAGCAGTACTTC.